The rows below give T cell receptor beta chains drawn from one sample of a study of OX40 agonist ivuxolimab in advanced cancers. Assay: immunoSEQ multiplex PCR; the TCRdb copy retains only in-frame clones and omits some. The sample contains 90,000 to 120,000 clones, about 91% of which appear only once. This specimen consisted of CD4+ or CD8+ T cells sorted from blood, obtained in a trial of the OX40 agonist ivuxolimab. These receptors all stem from an adult with an advanced solid tumor such as melanoma, head and neck, liver or kidney cancer. Each CDR3 is given with its conserved first and last residue. A D gene is named only where the DNA matches it firmly. The size of a clone is reported for some rows only, either as once, few or many, or as a class for expanded clones.

>.|TRBD1|TRBJ2-3|TRBV18
CASSPRFQGVTDTQYF
TGTGCCAGCTCACCACGGTTTCAGGGGGTGACAGATACGCAGTATTTT
>.|.|TRBJ2-5|TRBV18
CASSRAISETQYF
TGTGCCAGCTCACGGGCGATTTCAGAGACCCAGTACTTC
>.|.|TRBJ1-2|TRBV6-1
CASSGYGYTF
TGTGCCAGCAGTGGTTATGGCTACACCTTC
>few|.|TRBJ2-2|TRBV5-1
CASSFDPAGELFF
TGCGCCAGCAGCTTCGACCCGGCCGGGGAGCTGTTTTTT
>.|.|TRBJ2-5|TRBV7-9
CASRSEGAAAVGTQYF
TGTGCCAGCAGGTCAGAAGGAGCGGCCGCCGTTGGGACCCAGTACTTC
>.|.|TRBJ2-7|TRBV20-1
CSGLDDYEQYF
TGCAGTGGTCTGGACGACTACGAGCAGTACTTC
>.|TRBD1|TRBJ1-6|TRBV5-1
CASSASTGTVYNSPLHF
TGCGCCAGCAGCGCCTCGACAGGGACCGTCTATAATTCACCCCTCCACTTT
>.|.|TRBJ1-2|TRBV6-4
CASSARTESNYGYTF
TGTGCCAGCAGTGCCCGGACAGAATCTAACTATGGCTACACCTTC
>.|TRBD1|TRBJ1-3|TRBV6-1
CASSRGAGGGNTIYF
TGTGCCAGCAGCAGAGGGGCAGGGGGCGGGAACACCATATATTTT
>.|TRBD2|TRBJ2-1|TRBV7-2
CASSLGTSGSMEQFF
TGTGCCAGCAGCTTAGGGACTAGCGGGAGTATGGAGCAGTTCTTC
>.|.|TRBJ2-2|TRBV21-1
CATGTRLVTGELFF
TGTGCCACCGGCACGAGACTAGTCACCGGGGAGCTGTTTTTT
>.|.|TRBJ2-6|TRBV7-9
CASSWGGSGANVLTF
TGTGCCAGCAGCTGGGGCGGTTCCGGGGCCAACGTCCTGACTTTC
>.|.|TRBJ2-5|TRBV6-1
CASYSAETQYF
TGTGCCAGCTACTCAGCAGAGACCCAGTACTTC
>.|.|TRBJ2-7|TRBV19
CASSTNTNTDYEQYF
TGTGCCAGTAGTACTAATACAAACACCGACTACGAGCAGTACTTC
>.|.|TRBJ1-2|TRBV5-5
CASSLAAGGTNYGYTF
TGTGCCAGCAGCTTGGCGGCGGGGGGGACAAACTATGGCTACACCTTC
>.|TRBD1|TRBJ1-1|TRBV27
CASSKKPPDRVGTEAFF
TGTGCCAGCAGCAAAAAGCCGCCGGACAGGGTGGGCACTGAAGCTTTCTTT
>.|TRBD1|TRBJ1-2|TRBV6-5
CASSTGARGYTF
TGTGCCAGCAGTACAGGGGCCCGTGGCTACACCTTC
>.|TRBD2|TRBJ2-3|TRBV18
CASSPTSGRDTQYF
TGTGCCAGCTCACCAACTAGCGGGAGAGATACGCAGTATTTT
>.|TRBD2|TRBJ2-5|TRBV30
CAWRGGEGETQYF
TGTGCCTGGAGGGGGGGGGAGGGGGAGACCCAGTACTTC
>.|TRBD2|TRBJ2-3|TRBV6-1
CASSASSGSSTDTQYF
TGTGCCAGCAGTGCCTCTAGCGGGAGCTCCACAGATACGCAGTATTTT
>.|TRBD1|TRBJ1-1|TRBV29-1
CSVGTDNTEAFF
TGCAGCGTCGGGACAGACAACACTGAAGCTTTCTTT
>.|TRBD1|TRBJ2-3|TRBV5-1
CASSATGGYADTQYF
TGCGCCAGCAGCGCGACAGGGGGCTATGCAGATACGCAGTATTTT
>.|.|TRBJ2-1|TRBV6-1
CASSAGPSYNEQFF
TGTGCCAGCAGTGCGGGACCCTCCTACAATGAGCAGTTCTTC
>once|TRBD1|TRBJ1-4|TRBV29-1
CSAGGTGPNEKLFF
TGCAGCGCGGGGGGGACAGGTCCAAATGAAAAACTGTTTTTT
>.|.|TRBJ2-1|TRBV7-9
CASGRGGEGEQFF
TGTGCCAGCGGTAGGGGCGGGGAAGGTGAGCAGTTCTTC
>.|.|TRBJ2-3|TRBV5-1
CASSLAQRSTDTQYF
TGCGCCAGCAGCTTGGCCCAGCGAAGCACAGATACGCAGTATTTT
>.|TRBD2|TRBJ2-1|TRBV4-1
CASSQLRGYNEQFF
TGCGCCAGCAGCCAACTGCGGGGGTACAATGAGCAGTTCTTC
>.|.|TRBJ2-7|TRBV11-2
CASSFHYEQYF
TGTGCCAGCAGCTTCCACTACGAGCAGTACTTC
>.|.|TRBJ2-3|TRBV15
CATTAGASFLDTQYF
TGTGCCACTACTGCCGGGGCTAGCTTTTTAGATACGCAGTATTTT
>.|.|TRBJ1-5|TRBV19
CASRATQGPDQPQHF
TGTGCCAGTAGAGCGACACAGGGTCCCGATCAGCCCCAGCATTTT
>few|.|TRBJ1-6|TRBV27
CASSFLQVPSPLHF
TGTGCCAGCAGTTTTCTGCAGGTCCCATCACCCCTCCACTTT
>.|TRBD2|TRBJ2-7|TRBV4-1
CASSQDGGRVEQYF
TGCGCCAGCAGCCAAGATGGGGGGAGGGTCGAGCAGTACTTC
>.|.|TRBJ1-2|TRBV9
CASSVEIDTRGYTF
TGTGCCAGCAGCGTAGAGATAGATACGAGAGGCTACACCTTC
>.|.|TRBJ1-4|TRBV5-5
CASSFPGFNEKLFF
TGTGCCAGCAGCTTTCCGGGGTTTAATGAAAAACTGTTTTTT
>.|.|TRBJ2-3|TRBV4-2
CASSYLRGGSTDTQYF
TGTGCCAGCAGCTACCTTAGGGGAGGCAGCACAGATACGCAGTATTTT
>.|.|TRBJ2-2|TRBV7-3
CASSFQGTGELFF
TGTGCCAGCAGCTTCCAGGGAACCGGGGAGCTGTTTTTT
>.|TRBD1|TRBJ1-6|TRBV29-1
CSVSTGDGSYNSPLHF
TGCAGCGTTTCGACAGGGGATGGATCCTATAATTCACCCCTCCACTTT
>.|.|TRBJ1-2|TRBV23-1
CASMLRSGTYHYGYTF
TGCGCCAGCATGCTTCGGTCAGGAACATACCACTATGGCTACACCTTC
>.|.|TRBJ1-2|TRBV10-2
CASRSDENYGYTF
TGCGCCAGCAGAAGCGACGAAAACTATGGCTACACCTTC
>once|.|TRBJ1-1|TRBV2
CASSVGGGEAFF
TGTGCCAGCAGTGTAGGTGGGGGTGAAGCTTTCTTT
>once|TRBD1|TRBJ1-1|TRBV4-1
CASSSSGTGGPGHTEAFF
TGCGCCAGCAGCAGCTCCGGGACAGGGGGACCGGGTCACACTGAAGCTTTCTTT
>.|.|TRBJ1-2|TRBV7-3
CASSLTAGSYGYTF
TGTGCCAGCAGCTTAACCGCGGGCAGCTATGGCTACACCTTC
>.|.|TRBJ1-5|TRBV30
CAWSLMTDYQPQHF
TGTGCCTGGAGTTTAATGACAGACTATCAGCCCCAGCATTTT
>.|.|TRBJ1-1|TRBV5-1
CASSSRTSAAEAFF
TGCGCCAGCAGCTCACGGACAAGCGCTGCTGAAGCTTTCTTT
>.|.|TRBJ2-5|TRBV10-2
CASSQIKGGETQYF
TGCGCCAGCAGTCAAATTAAGGGGGGAGAGACCCAGTACTTC
>.|TRBD1|TRBJ2-2|TRBV29-1
CSVGDSSNTGELFF
TGCAGCGTTGGGGACAGTTCTAACACCGGGGAGCTGTTTTTT
>.|TRBD1|TRBJ2-5|TRBV7-9
CASSLGGTGGETQYF
TGTGCCAGCAGCTTAGGCGGGACAGGCGGGGAGACCCAGTACTTC
>.|TRBD1|TRBJ2-3|TRBV2
CASSVRGREDTQYF
TGTGCCAGCAGTGTAAGGGGGCGCGAGGATACGCAGTATTTT
>once|.|TRBJ1-1|TRBV6-5
CASRETPPDTEAFF
TGTGCCAGCAGAGAAACTCCCCCGGACACTGAAGCTTTCTTT
>.|.|TRBJ1-3|TRBV9
CASSVASSGNTIYF
TGTGCCAGCAGCGTAGCCAGTTCTGGAAACACCATATATTTT
>.|.|TRBJ1-1|TRBV18
CASSPLRQANTEAFF
TGTGCCAGCTCACCTCTTAGACAGGCGAACACTGAAGCTTTCTTT
>.|.|TRBJ2-5|TRBV19
CASSSTRGETQYF
TGTGCCAGTAGTTCAACTAGGGGAGAGACCCAGTACTTC
>.|TRBD2|TRBJ2-7|TRBV27
CASSDSPPGRAYEQYF
TGTGCCAGCAGTGATAGCCCCCCGGGGAGGGCCTACGAGCAGTACTTC
>.|.|TRBJ2-5|TRBV7-6
CASSPQAGEETQYF
TGTGCCAGCAGCCCCCAGGCTGGGGAAGAGACCCAGTACTTC